This T cell receptor beta chain was recorded in a study of T cell responses to AZD1222 COVID-19 vaccine. Across the whole study: Second-dose timings of about 4 or about 12 weeks were pooled. Study findings and constraints: Clonal diversity was possibly underestimated, and white British individuals and females predominated among donors. Rises in breadth and depth of Spike-specific TCRs came after two AZD1222 doses.

TCRdb keeps only in-frame clones here, not all; method: immunoSEQ multiplex PCR. The data hold some 140,000 clones, with about 92% observed a single time. The count of this clone is one. Its specificity is unknown. This CDR3 region has 14 residues. CDR1 and CDR2 (germline): SGHTA, FQGTGA. The ends were cut back, 0 bases at V and 2 bases at J, with 5 bases in the middle. This clonotype was sampled from an adult in good health. The specimen comprised peripheral blood, sampled on day 0 of AZD1222 vaccination. V usage is TRBV7-3 and J usage is TRBJ1-3; possible D gene TRBD1, 5 bases. The CDR3: CASSLTGAGNTIYF. The CDR3 DNA reads as TGTGCCAGCAGCTTAACAGGGGCTGGAAACACCATATATTTT.